This T cell receptor (beta chain) was documented in a study of OX40 agonist ivuxolimab in advanced cancers. Findings and caveats of the study: Clonal expansion was seen in CD4+ and CD8+ blood T cells by week 6 at 0.1 to 3.0 mg/kg. The study found that CD8+ T cells averaged more expanded clones than CD4+.

The CDR3 loop spans 13 amino acids. The germline V and J ends were trimmed by 4 bases and 0 bases, with 6 bases remaining between them. The germline gives CDR1 SNHLY, CDR2 FYNNEI. Notes on this clone: Its antigen is still unknown.

Repertoires were generated with immunoSEQ multiplex PCR, while TCRdb's copy carries only in-frame clones and drops some. The sample carries approximately 100,000 clones, approximately 90% recorded once. Sequences were derived from CD4+ or CD8+ T cells sorted from blood, sampled in a trial of the OX40 agonist ivuxolimab. V usage is TRBV2 and J usage is TRBJ2-5; D may be TRBD2 (6 bases). The sequence was collected from an adult with an advanced solid tumor such as melanoma, head and neck, liver or kidney cancer. The CDR3 DNA reads as TGTGCCAGCAGTGGGGACTACCAAGAGACCCAGTACTTC. Residues: CASSGDYQETQYF.